This entry describes one T cell receptor (beta chain). CDR3 length: 15 amino acids. With 1 base clipped from V and 9 bases from J, the junction kept 10 bases outside the gene matches. Germline CDR1 and CDR2: SGHRS and YFSETQ. Drawing of peripheral blood yielded about 10 milliliters from each donor. The data were obtained in a study of blood T cells in healthy people across ages. With a J-beta primer mix and a sample-barcoded 5' primer, a second PCR ran about 7 to 12 cycles. TCRdb re-analysed the 5' RACE reads in MiXCR, keeping a single row per CDR3 protein. The table records fewer than 750,000 distinct CDR3 sequences, 52% of them present only once.

The rearrangement uses TRBV5-1 and TRBJ2-7; 10 positions match TRBD2. The material sequenced was blood. The clonotype was recovered from a woman at least 80 years old in good health. The CDR3 DNA follows: TGCGCCAGCAGCTTGATAGCGGGAGGTTACAATGGGCAGTACTTC. It is translated as CASSLIAGGYNGQYF.